Listed here are 19 T cell receptor beta chains from one sample, sequenced in a study of regulatory T cells in long-lasting Graves disease. In building TCR beta libraries, iRepertoire HTBI primers were used together with Arm-PCR of CDR3 regions. Each CDR3 protein gets one entry after TCRdb re-called the multiplex PCR reads with MiXCR. The table has some 490,000 distinct CDR3 sequences, around 13% seen once; the top ten hold roughly 8.9%. Stated time point: newly diagnosed GD, antithyroid drugs for less than 3 months. Extracted PBMC RNA gave rise to the TCR library. This same sample was also taken into another study, of T cells in Graves' hyperthyroidism and ophthalmopathy.

Sequencing used peripheral blood mononuclear cells (PBMCs), obtained at new diagnosis, from a patient treated with antithyroid drugs. The origin of the receptors is a woman in her twenties or thirties with Graves disease.

This clonotype appeared many times. The chain combines TRBV11-2 with TRBJ2-1; a possible D gene is TRBD2 (6 bases). This CDR3 region has 19 residues. CDR1 is SGHAT, CDR2 FQNNGV, per germline. V lost 5 bases, J lost 5 bases, and 28 bases lay in between. The CDR3 loop reads CASSTNVGASETYHNEQFF. The CDR3 DNA is TGTGCCAGCAGCACCAACGTTGGGGCTAGCGAGACCTACCACAATGAGCAGTTCTTC.

This clonotype was seen more than once but under ten times. The chain combines TRBV5-6 with TRBJ2-5, with TRBD1 matching over 7 bases. The V gene's germline CDR1 is SGHDT and CDR2 YYEEEE. The V and J ends lost 0 bases and 6 bases, in that order; junction bases with no gene match: 5. The length of the CDR3 is 14 residues. CDR3 nucleotide sequence: TGTGCCAGCAGCTTGGAAGGGGGCGCGAAGACCCAGTACTTC. Amino acid sequence: CASSLEGGAKTQYF. The complete variable domain, with remaining parts taken from reference TRBV5-6 and TRBJ2-5, reads DAGVTQSPTHLIKTRGQQVTLRCSPKSGHDTVSWYQQALGQGPQFIFQYYEEEERQRGNFPDRFSGHQFPNYSSELNVNALLLGDSALYLCASSLEGGAKTQYFGPGTRLLVL.

This clonotype was seen at least ten times. The chain joins TRBV24-1 to TRBJ2-3, with 11 nucleotides matching TRBD2. This CDR3 has 18 residues. CDR1 is KGHDR, CDR2 SFDVKD, per germline. Unmatched junction bases numbered 9, after V lost 3 bases and J lost 2 bases. DNA of the CDR3: TGTGCCACCAGTGATACGAAAGGGACTAGCGGATACACAGATACGCAGTATTTT. Amino acid sequence: CATSDTKGTSGYTDTQYF.

In this sample, this clonotype turned up many times. The genes are TRBV3-1 and TRBJ2-5; D is tentatively TRBD1 or TRBD2 (5 bases each). Germline V CDR1 and CDR2: LGHDT, YNNKEL (reference sequence). The CDR3 covers 15 residues. V was shortened by 1 base and J by 5 bases, with 14 bases between the two germline ends. In DNA form, the CDR3 reads TGTGCCAGCAGCCAAGGGGGACGGCGCCGCGAGACCCAGTACTTC. This sequence encodes CASSQGGRRRETQYF.

This clonotype was recorded a few times. The chain combines TRBV20-1 with TRBJ2-1; TRBD2 agrees at 8 bases. CDR1 DFQATT and CDR2 SNEGSKA come from the germline V gene (reference sequence). J gave up 1 base and V 3 bases, and 8 bases lay outside the gene matches. CDR3 length: 16 amino acids. DNA of the CDR3: TGCAGTGCTAGCCGTCCGGGAGGGGCGTCCTACAATGAGCAGTTCTTC. Its translation: CSASRPGGASYNEQFF.

The chain is built from TRBV9 and TRBJ1-6, with TRBD1 matching 11 bases. Germline assignment: CDR1 SGDLS and CDR2 YYNGEE. The CDR3 runs 16 residues. J lost 9 bases, V lost 2 bases, and 7 bases had no gene match. CDR3 residues: CASSVSPGTGGSPLHF. CDR3 DNA sequence: TGTGCCAGCAGCGTGTCTCCCGGGACAGGGGGTTCACCCCTCCACTTT.

This clonotype was seen a handful of times. The CDR3 nucleotides are TGTGCCAGCAGTTACTCGACTCCGGCCAATTCACCCCTCCACTTT. Its protein is CASSYSTPANSPLHF. The gene calls are TRBV6-5 and TRBJ1-6; D gene unclear. Germline values: CDR1 MNHEY, CDR2 SVGAGI. V gave up 0 bases and J gave up 7 bases, with 10 bases separating them. This CDR3 spans 15 amino acids.

This clonotype was seen ten or more times. The gene calls are TRBV19 and TRBJ2-2, with 15 bases that match TRBD2. V lost 4 bases to trimming and J lost 4 bases; unmatched junction nucleotides: 7. The CDR3 runs to 18 residues. CDR1 is LNHDA, CDR2 SQIVND, per germline (reference sequence). The CDR3 nucleotides are TGTGCCAGTAGTACCAGGACTAGCGGGAGGGGAGGCACCGGGGAGCTGTTTTTT. The encoded protein is CASSTRTSGRGGTGELFF.

This clonotype was counted at least ten times. For the CDR3, the DNA is TGTGCCAGCAGTCGACAGGCCTATGGCTACACCTTC. Encoded protein: CASSRQAYGYTF. The chain uses TRBV2 and TRBJ1-2; possible D gene TRBD1, 6 bases. The CDR3 is 12 amino acids. Trimming pared 5 bases from V and 4 bases from J, leaving 8 bases between. Per the germline V gene, CDR1 is SNHLY and CDR2 is FYNNEI.

On this clonotype itself: An end of the junction differs from the germline gene, which may be a read error. The rearrangement joins TRBV19 to TRBJ1-5, with D unresolved. Per germline, CDR1 LNHDA and CDR2 SQIVND (reference sequence). The CDR3 loop spans 13 amino acids. Written as DNA, the CDR3 is TGTGCCAGTAGTACAGAGAAGACTCAGCCCCGGCATTTT. This translates into CASSTEKTQPRHF.

This clonotype showed up many times. The V gene is TRBV19, the J gene TRBJ1-1; tentative D call: TRBD1 (6 bases). This CDR3 is built from 14 residues. Trimming cost V 7 bases and J 4 bases, with 16 bases left between them. CDR1 and CDR2 from the germline V gene are LNHDA and SQIVND (reference sequence). Here the CDR3 DNA reads TGTGCCAGTAAGCTCAGGGGTACGGGCACTGAAGCTTTCTTT. It encodes CASKLRGTGTEAFF.

The sample holds many counts of this clonotype. The CDR3 reads CASRGRDSSYNEQFF. As DNA, the CDR3 is TGTGCCAGCAGAGGCCGGGACAGCTCCTACAATGAGCAGTTCTTC. This rearrangement joins TRBV2 to TRBJ2-1, with 7 bases fitting TRBD1. Germline V CDR1 and CDR2: SNHLY, FYNNEI. This CDR3 has 15 residues. Losses at the gene ends were 6 bases for V and 0 bases for J; bases not matched to a gene: 5.

Ten or more counts support this clonotype. The V call is TRBV19, the J call TRBJ1-1, with 11 nucleotides matching TRBD1. With V trimmed by 6 bases and J by 3 bases, 12 bases remained unmatched. Germline CDR1 and CDR2: LNHDA and SQIVND (reference sequence). The CDR3 consists of 17 residues. The CDR3 region is CASRADRGRIEDTEAFF. The CDR3 coding sequence is TGTGCCAGTAGGGCGGACAGGGGGCGAATTGAGGACACTGAAGCTTTCTTT. Combining the CDR3 with reference TRBV19 and TRBJ1-1 gives the whole variable domain DGGITQSPKYLFRKEGQNVTLSCEQNLNHDAMYWYRQDPGQGLRLIYYSQIVNDFQKGDIAEGYSVSREKKESFPLTVTSAQKNPTAFYLCASRADRGRIEDTEAFFGQGTRLTVV.

This clonotype was detected ten times or more. The V and J genes are TRBV28 and TRBJ1-3; D remains unclear. The germline V gene has CDR1 MDHEN and CDR2 SYDVKM. The V end was cut by 10 bases, the J end by 4 bases, with 8 bases between. This CDR3 has 11 residues. The chain's CDR3 is CATFYGNTIYF. In DNA form, the CDR3 reads TGTGCCACCTTCTACGGAAACACCATATATTTT.

This clonotype was observed a handful of times. V and J are TRBV20-1 and TRBJ1-2, with TRBD1 matching 8 bases. Looked up from germline, CDR1 is DFQATT and CDR2 is SNEGSKA (reference sequence). V lost 5 bases to trimming and J lost 4 bases; unmatched junction nucleotides: 6. The CDR3 loop spans 13 amino acids. The DNA for the CDR3 is TGCAGTGCTCTCTCCGGGACAGGCTATGGCTACACCTTC. This sequence encodes CSALSGTGYGYTF.

The rearrangement uses TRBV6-2 or TRBV6-3 and TRBJ2-5; D not resolved. Trimming stripped 6 bases from V and 4 bases from J, with 12 bases between. The CDR3 sequence is 13 residues long. CDR1 is MNHEY, CDR2 SVGEGT, per germline. CDR3 DNA: TGTGCCAGCAGGAAAACCACAAGAGAGACCCAGTACTTC. This encodes CASRKTTRETQYF.

Only a few counts were recorded for this clonotype. This rearrangement joins TRBV7-3 to TRBJ2-3; 11 bases line up with TRBD1. Germline V gene lookup returns CDR1 SGHTA and CDR2 FQGTGA. V gave up 5 bases and J gave up 3 bases; unmatched junction bases: 4. The CDR3 consists of 15 residues. CDR3 loop: CASSLGQGETDTQYF. In nucleotides, the CDR3 is TGTGCCAGCAGCCTGGGACAGGGGGAGACAGATACGCAGTATTTT.

This clonotype was seen ten or more times. This chain links TRBV6-5 with TRBJ1-2, with D possibly TRBD1 on 6 matching bases. In germline, CDR1 is MNHEY, CDR2 SVGAGI. The CDR3 consists of 18 residues. The V and J ends lost 0 bases and 7 bases respectively, with 24 bases between them. The CDR3 nucleotides read TGTGCCAGCAGTTACTCGAATGCGCGCGACAGGAAGAGGGTTGGCTACACCTTC. It codes for CASSYSNARDRKRVGYTF.

There are many counts of this clonotype. This chain uses TRBV9 with TRBJ2-7; D unclear. The CDR3 sequence is 15 residues long. The ends were cut back, 0 bases at V and 2 bases at J, with 12 bases in the middle. Looked up from germline, CDR1 is SGDLS and CDR2 is YYNGEE. The chain's CDR3 is CASSVGSGITYEQYF. CDR3 sequence (DNA): TGTGCCAGCAGCGTAGGAAGTGGCATAACCTACGAGCAGTACTTC.